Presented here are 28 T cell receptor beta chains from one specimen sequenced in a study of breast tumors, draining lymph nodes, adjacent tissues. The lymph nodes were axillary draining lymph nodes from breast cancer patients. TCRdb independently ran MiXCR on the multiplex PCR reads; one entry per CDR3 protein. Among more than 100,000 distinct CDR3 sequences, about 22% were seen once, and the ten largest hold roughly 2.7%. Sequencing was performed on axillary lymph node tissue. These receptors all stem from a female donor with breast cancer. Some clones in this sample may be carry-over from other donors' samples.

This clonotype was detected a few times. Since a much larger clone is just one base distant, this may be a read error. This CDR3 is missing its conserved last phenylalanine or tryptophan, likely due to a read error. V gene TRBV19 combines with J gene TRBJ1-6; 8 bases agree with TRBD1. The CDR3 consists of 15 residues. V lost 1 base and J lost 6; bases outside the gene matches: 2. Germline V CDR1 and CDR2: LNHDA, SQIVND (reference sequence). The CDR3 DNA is TGTGCCAGTAGTATAGGGGACAGGATTAATTCACCCCTCCACCTT. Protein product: CASSIGDRINSPLHL.

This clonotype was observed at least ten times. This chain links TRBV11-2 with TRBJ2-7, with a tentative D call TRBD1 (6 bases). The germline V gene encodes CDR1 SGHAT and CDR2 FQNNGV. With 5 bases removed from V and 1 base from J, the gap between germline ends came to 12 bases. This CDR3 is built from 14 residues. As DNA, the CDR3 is TGTGCCAGCAGCCGAAAACAGGGATCCTACGAGCAGTACTTC. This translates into CASSRKQGSYEQYF. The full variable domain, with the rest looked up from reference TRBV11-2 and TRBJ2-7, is EAGVAQSPRYKIIEKRQSVAFWCNPISGHATLYWYQQILGQGPKLLIQFQNNGVVDDSQLPKDRFSAERLKGVDSTLKIQPAKLEDSAVYLCASSRKQGSYEQYFGPGTRLTVT.

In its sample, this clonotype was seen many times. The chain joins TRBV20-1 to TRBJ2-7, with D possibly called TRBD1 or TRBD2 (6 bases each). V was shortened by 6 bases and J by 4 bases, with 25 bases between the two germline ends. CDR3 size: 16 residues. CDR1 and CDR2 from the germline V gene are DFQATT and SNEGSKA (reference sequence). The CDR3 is CSALTRRSRGGYEQYF. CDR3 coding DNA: TGCAGTGCCCTCACCCGGCGGTCCAGGGGAGGTTACGAGCAGTACTTC.

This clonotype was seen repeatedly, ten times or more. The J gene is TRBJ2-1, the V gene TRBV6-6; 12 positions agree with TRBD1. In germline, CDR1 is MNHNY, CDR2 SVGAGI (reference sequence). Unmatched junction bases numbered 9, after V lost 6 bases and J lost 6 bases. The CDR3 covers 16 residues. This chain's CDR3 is CASRGPGQGASNEQFF. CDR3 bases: TGTGCCAGCAGGGGCCCGGGACAGGGGGCGTCCAATGAGCAGTTCTTC.

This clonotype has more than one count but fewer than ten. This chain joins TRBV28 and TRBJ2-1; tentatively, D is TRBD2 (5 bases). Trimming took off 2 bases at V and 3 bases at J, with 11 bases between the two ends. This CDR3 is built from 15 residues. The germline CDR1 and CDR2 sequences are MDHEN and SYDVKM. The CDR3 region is CASSLERTYYNEQFF. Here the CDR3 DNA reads TGTGCCAGCAGTTTAGAGCGGACCTACTACAATGAGCAGTTCTTC.

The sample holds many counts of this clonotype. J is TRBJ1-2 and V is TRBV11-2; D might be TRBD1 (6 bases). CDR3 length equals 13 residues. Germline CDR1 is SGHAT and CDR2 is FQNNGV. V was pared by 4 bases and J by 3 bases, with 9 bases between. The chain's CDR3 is CASSSQGYYGYTF. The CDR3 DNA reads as TGTGCCAGCAGCTCACAGGGCTACTATGGCTACACCTTC.

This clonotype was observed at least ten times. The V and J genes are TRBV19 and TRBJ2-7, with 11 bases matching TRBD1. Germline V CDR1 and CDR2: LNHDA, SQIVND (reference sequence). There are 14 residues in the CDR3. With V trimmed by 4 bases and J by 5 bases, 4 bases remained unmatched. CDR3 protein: CASSTPDRGHEQYF. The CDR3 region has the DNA TGTGCCAGTAGTACCCCGGACAGGGGGCACGAGCAGTACTTC.

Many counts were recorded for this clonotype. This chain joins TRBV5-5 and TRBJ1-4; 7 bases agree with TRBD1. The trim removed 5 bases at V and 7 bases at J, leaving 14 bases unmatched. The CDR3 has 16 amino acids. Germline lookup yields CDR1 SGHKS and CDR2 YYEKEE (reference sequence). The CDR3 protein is CASSFAPGQFVEKLFF. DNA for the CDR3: TGTGCCAGCAGTTTTGCACCGGGACAGTTTGTTGAAAAACTGTTTTTT.

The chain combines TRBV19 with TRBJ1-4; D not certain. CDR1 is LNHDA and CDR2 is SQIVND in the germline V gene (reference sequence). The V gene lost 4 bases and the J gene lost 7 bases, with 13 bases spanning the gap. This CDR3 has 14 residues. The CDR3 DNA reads TGTGCCAGTAGTACTGGGCTCTTAGGTGAAAAACTGTTTTTT. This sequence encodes CASSTGLLGEKLFF.

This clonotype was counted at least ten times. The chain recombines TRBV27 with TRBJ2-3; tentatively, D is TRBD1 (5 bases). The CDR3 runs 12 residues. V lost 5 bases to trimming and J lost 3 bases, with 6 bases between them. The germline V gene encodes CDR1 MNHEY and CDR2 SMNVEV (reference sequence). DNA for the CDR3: TGTGCCAGCAGTGGGGCTACAGATACGCAGTATTTT. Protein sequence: CASSGATDTQYF.

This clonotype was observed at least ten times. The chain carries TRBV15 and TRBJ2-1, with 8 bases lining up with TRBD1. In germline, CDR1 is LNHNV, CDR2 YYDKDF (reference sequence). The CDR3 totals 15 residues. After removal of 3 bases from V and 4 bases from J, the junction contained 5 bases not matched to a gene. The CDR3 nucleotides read TGTGCCACCAGCAGTCAGGGGGCGTCGTACAATGAGCAGTTCTTC. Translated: CATSSQGASYNEQFF.

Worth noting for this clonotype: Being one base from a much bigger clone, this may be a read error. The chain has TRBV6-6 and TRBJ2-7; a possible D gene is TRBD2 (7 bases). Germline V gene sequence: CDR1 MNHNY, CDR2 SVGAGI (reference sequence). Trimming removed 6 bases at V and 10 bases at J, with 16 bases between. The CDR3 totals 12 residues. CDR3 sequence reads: CASRGASGKQYF. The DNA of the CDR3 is TGTGCCAGCAGGGGGGCTAGCGGAAAACAGTACTTC.

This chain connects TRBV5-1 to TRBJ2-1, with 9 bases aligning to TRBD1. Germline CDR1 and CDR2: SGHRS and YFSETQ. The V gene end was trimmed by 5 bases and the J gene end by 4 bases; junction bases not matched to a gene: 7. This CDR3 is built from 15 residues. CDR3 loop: CASRTGGGRYNEQFF. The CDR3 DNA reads TGCGCCAGCAGGACAGGGGGAGGACGTTACAATGAGCAGTTCTTC.

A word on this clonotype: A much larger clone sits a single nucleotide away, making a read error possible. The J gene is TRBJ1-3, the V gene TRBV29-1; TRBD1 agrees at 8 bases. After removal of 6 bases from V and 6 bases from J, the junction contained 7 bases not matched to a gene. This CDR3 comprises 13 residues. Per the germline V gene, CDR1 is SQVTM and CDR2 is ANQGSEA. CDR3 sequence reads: CSVAQGVVNTIYF. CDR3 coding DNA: TGCAGCGTCGCACAGGGGGTTGTAAACACCATATATTTT.

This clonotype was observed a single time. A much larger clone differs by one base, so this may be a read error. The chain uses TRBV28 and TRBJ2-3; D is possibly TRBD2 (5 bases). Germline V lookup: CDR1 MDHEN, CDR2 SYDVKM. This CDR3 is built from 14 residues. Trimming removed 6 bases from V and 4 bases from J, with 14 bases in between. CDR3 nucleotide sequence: TGTGCCAGCAGCTTCCCACCTAGCTCAGATACGCAGTATTTT. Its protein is CASSFPPSSDTQYF.

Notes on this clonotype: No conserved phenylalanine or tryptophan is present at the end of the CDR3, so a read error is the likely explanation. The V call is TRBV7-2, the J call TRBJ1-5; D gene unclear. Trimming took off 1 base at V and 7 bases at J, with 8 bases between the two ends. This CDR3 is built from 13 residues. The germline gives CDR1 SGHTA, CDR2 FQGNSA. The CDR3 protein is CASSLGYRQPQHS. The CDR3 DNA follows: TGTGCCAGCAGCTTAGGTTATAGGCAGCCCCAGCATTCT.

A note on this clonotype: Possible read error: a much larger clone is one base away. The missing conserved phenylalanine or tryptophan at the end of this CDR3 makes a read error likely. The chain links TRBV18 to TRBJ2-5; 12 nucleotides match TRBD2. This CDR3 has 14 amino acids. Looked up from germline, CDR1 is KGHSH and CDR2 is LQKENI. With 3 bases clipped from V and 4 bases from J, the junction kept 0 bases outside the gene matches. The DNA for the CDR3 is TGTGCCAGCTCACCGACTAGCGGGAGAGAGACCCAGTACCTC. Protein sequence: CASSPTSGRETQYL.

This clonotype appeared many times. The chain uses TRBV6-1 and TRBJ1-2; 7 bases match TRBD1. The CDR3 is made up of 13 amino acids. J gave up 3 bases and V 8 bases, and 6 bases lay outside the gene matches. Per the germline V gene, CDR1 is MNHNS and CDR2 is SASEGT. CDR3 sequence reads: CASELGQYYGYTF. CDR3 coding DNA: TGTGCCAGCGAACTGGGACAGTACTATGGCTACACCTTC.

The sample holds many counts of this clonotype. The CDR3 sequence: CASSLLTDSYEQYF. The DNA for the CDR3 is TGTGCCAGCAGCTTGCTTACTGATTCGTACGAGCAGTACTTC. This rearrangement joins TRBV5-4 to TRBJ2-7, with D hard to call. Germline values: CDR1 SGHNT, CDR2 YYREEE (reference sequence). CDR3 size: 14 residues. Trimming left V 1 base short and J 4 bases short, with 12 bases between.

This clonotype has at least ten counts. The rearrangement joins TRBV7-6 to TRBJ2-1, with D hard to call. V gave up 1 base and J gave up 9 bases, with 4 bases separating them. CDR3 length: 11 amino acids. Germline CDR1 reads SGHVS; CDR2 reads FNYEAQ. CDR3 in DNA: TGTGCCAGCAGCTTAGGGGCTGAGCAGTTCTTC. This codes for CASSLGAEQFF.

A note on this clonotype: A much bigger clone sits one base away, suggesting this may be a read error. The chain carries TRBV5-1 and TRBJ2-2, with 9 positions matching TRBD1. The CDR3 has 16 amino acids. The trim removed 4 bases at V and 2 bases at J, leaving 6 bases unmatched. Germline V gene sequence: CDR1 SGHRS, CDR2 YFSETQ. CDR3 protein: CASSPGDRVNTGELFF. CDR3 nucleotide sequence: TGCGCCAGCAGCCCGGGGGACAGGGTAAACACCGGGGAGCTGTTTTTT.

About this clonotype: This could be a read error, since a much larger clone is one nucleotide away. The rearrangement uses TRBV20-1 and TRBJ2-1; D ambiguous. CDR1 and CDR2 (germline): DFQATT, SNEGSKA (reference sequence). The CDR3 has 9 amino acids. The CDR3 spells CRADASEFF. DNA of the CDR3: TGCAGGGCGGACGCTTCGGAGTTCTTC.

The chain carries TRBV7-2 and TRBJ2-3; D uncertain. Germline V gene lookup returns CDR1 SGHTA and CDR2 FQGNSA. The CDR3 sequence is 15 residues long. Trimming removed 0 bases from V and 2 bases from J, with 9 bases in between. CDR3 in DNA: TGTGCCAGCAGCTTAGCGCACTCGCTCACAGATACGCAGTATTTT. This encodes CASSLAHSLTDTQYF.

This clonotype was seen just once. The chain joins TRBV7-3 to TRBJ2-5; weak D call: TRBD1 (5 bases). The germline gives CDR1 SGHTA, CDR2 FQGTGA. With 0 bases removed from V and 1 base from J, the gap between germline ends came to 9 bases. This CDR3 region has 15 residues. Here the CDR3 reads CASSLTNRPQETQYF. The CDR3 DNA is TGTGCCAGCAGCTTAACGAACAGGCCCCAAGAGACCCAGTACTTC.

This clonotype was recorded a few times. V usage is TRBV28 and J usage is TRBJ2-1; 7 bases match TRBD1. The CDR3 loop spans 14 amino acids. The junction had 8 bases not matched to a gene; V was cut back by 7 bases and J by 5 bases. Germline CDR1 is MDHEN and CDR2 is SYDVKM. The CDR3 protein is CASTDRTGNNEQFF. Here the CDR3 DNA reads TGTGCCAGCACCGACCGGACAGGAAACAATGAGCAGTTCTTC.

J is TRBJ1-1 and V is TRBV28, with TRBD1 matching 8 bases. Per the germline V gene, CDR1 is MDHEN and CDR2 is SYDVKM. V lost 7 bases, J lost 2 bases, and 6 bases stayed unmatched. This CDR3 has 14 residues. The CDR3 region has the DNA TGTGCCAGCAAACGTGGACAGGGAAACACTGAAGCTTTCTTT. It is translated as CASKRGQGNTEAFF.

This CDR3 reads CASRTTGGGELFF. CDR3 bases: TGTGCCAGCAGGACAACCGGTGGTGGGGAGCTGTTTTTT. This sequence joins TRBV28 and TRBJ2-2; D uncertain. CDR3 length: 13 residues. Per the germline V gene, CDR1 is MDHEN and CDR2 is SYDVKM. The ends were cut back, 6 bases at V and 8 bases at J, with 13 bases in the middle.

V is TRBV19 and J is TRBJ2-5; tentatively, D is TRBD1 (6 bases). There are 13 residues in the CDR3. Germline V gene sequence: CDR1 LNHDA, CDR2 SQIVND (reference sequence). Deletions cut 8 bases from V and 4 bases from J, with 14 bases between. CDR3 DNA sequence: TGTGCCAGTTCCCACCGACAGGCAGAGACCCAGTACTTC. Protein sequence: CASSHRQAETQYF.